This T cell receptor beta chain was found in a study of cytomegalovirus exposure and HLA in healthy donors. A note on this clone: A read error may account for a junction end that differs from germline.

The CDR3 contains 13 residues. Per the germline V gene, CDR1 is MNHNS and CDR2 is SASEGT. It was with 60 Vbeta and 13 Jbeta primers that the PCR ran. Some clones are missing from TCRdb's copy, which holds only in-frame ones; the method was immunoSEQ multiplex PCR. The profile shows roughly 170,000 clones, less than 75% of them singletons. The sequencing sample was made of PBMCs. V usage is TRBV6-1 and J usage is TRBJ1-5; 7 nucleotides agree with TRBD1. This receptor was taken from a girl aged 10 to 17 in good health and CMV-seronegative. This chain's CDR3 is CTSTSDRLQPQHF. CDR3 coding DNA: TGTACCAGCACCTCGGACAGGCTGCAGCCCCAGCATTTT.